A selection of T cell receptor beta chains follows, all from one sample in a study of T cell changes during pregnancy in multiple sclerosis. TCRdb keeps only in-frame clones here, not all; method: immunoSEQ multiplex PCR. The profile shows about 76,000 clones, roughly 90% of them singletons. This material consisted of peripheral blood, taken after pregnancy. These receptors originate from a female donor in good health, enrolled as a control in a pregnancy study. Both conserved end residues are part of each CDR3. The D gene is left open where the match is weak. Clone size is given for some rows only: seen once, a few or many times, or a class if the clone is expanded.

abundance,j_gene,v_gene,d_gene,CDR3aa,CDR3nt
many,TRBJ2-3,TRBV6-1,TRBD2,CASSEWSGRSDTQYF,TGTGCCAGCAGTGAATGGAGCGGGAGGTCAGATACGCAGTATTTT
-,TRBJ1-2,TRBV2,TRBD1,CASRAGTGDYGYTF,TGTGCCAGCAGGGCCGGGACAGGGGACTATGGCTACACCTTC
-,TRBJ2-1,TRBV2,-,CASSERLVNNEQFF,TGTGCCAGCAGTGAAAGGCTAGTAAACAATGAGCAGTTCTTC
-,TRBJ2-7,TRBV4-1,TRBD2,CASSLFLAGGPYEQYF,TGCGCCAGCAGCCTATTTCTAGCGGGGGGACCGTACGAGCAGTACTTC
-,TRBJ2-5,TRBV6-5,-,CASSYRGAETQYF,TGTGCCAGCAGTTATCGGGGGGCGGAGACCCAGTACTTC
-,TRBJ2-3,TRBV7-6,TRBD2,CASSWSSGVGADTQYF,TGTGCCAGCAGCTGGTCTAGCGGGGTAGGGGCAGATACGCAGTATTTT
-,TRBJ2-1,TRBV2,-,CASRGGQTAYNEQFF,TGTGCCAGCAGGGGGGGACAGACCGCCTACAATGAGCAGTTCTTC
-,TRBJ2-1,TRBV5-5,TRBD1,CASSFPGQGRNEQFF,TGTGCCAGCAGCTTCCCGGGACAGGGTAGGAATGAGCAGTTCTTC
few,TRBJ1-5,TRBV28,-,CASSSYRVSPNQPQHF,TGTGCCAGCAGTTCTTACAGGGTGAGCCCCAATCAGCCCCAGCATTTT
-,TRBJ1-2,TRBV10-3,-,CAISEGGAGGGYTF,TGTGCCATCAGTGAGGGGGGGGCCGGGGGAGGCTACACCTTC
-,TRBJ2-2,TRBV28,TRBD1,CASTRDRGLAGELFF,TGTGCCAGCACCCGGGACAGGGGTCTTGCCGGGGAGCTGTTTTTT
-,TRBJ2-3,TRBV9,TRBD2,CASSVPPRGLAGPSSTDTQYF,TGTGCCAGCAGCGTCCCTCCAAGAGGACTAGCGGGGCCATCTAGCACAGATACGCAGTATTTT
-,TRBJ1-2,TRBV19,-,CASRRRGADYGYTF,TGTGCCAGTAGGCGCAGGGGCGCGGACTATGGCTACACCTTC
-,TRBJ2-1,TRBV6-1,-,CASSPQVYHEQFF,TGTGCCAGCAGTCCACAGGTGTACCATGAGCAGTTCTTC
once,TRBJ2-7,TRBV7-6,TRBD1,CASSLVPGGFDRAYEQYF,TGTGCCAGCAGCTTAGTCCCAGGAGGTTTTGACAGGGCCTACGAGCAGTACTTC
-,TRBJ2-1,TRBV5-5,TRBD1,CASSLGTGGTEQFF,TGTGCCAGCAGCTTAGGGACAGGGGGGACTGAGCAGTTCTTC
-,TRBJ1-5,TRBV5-6,-,CASSLYGVMDQPQHF,TGTGCCAGCAGCTTGTACGGGGTGATGGATCAGCCCCAGCATTTT
-,TRBJ2-6,TRBV7-9,-,CASSTGSTVYGANVLTF,TGTGCCAGCAGCACCGGGTCGACGGTTTATGGGGCCAACGTCCTGACTTTC
once,TRBJ2-7,TRBV27,-,CASTIGGRQYF,TGTGCCAGCACAATCGGAGGGCGGCAGTACTTC
-,TRBJ1-1,TRBV28,-,CASIGSGLMNTEAFF,TGTGCCAGCATCGGAAGCGGCCTCATGAACACTGAAGCTTTCTTT
few,TRBJ1-2,TRBV7-2,TRBD1,CASSSSGGAYGYTF,TGTGCCAGCAGCTCCTCAGGGGGCGCTTATGGCTACACCTTC
-,TRBJ2-7,TRBV28,TRBD2,CASSRTSGAYEQYF,TGTGCCAGCAGTAGGACTAGCGGGGCCTACGAGCAGTACTTC
-,TRBJ2-1,TRBV7-2,TRBD2,CASSLDGLAGAPTYNEQFF,TGTGCCAGCAGCCTGGACGGACTAGCGGGAGCGCCAACTTACAATGAGCAGTTCTTC
-,TRBJ2-5,TRBV6-6,TRBD1,CASSKGTVQETQYF,TGTGCCAGCAGTAAAGGGACAGTCCAAGAGACCCAGTACTTC
-,TRBJ1-6,TRBV7-6,TRBD1,CASSSGTDNSPLHF,TGTGCCAGCAGCTCCGGGACAGATAATTCACCCCTCCACTTT
-,TRBJ1-6,TRBV11-2,-,CASSLSPGNSPLHF,TGTGCCAGCAGCCTGTCCCCGGGGAATTCACCCCTCCACTTT
-,TRBJ2-1,TRBV4-3,TRBD2,CASSQALAEYNEQFF,TGCGCCAGCAGCCAAGCACTAGCGGAATACAATGAGCAGTTCTTC
-,TRBJ2-3,TRBV13,TRBD1,CASSSSRQGAPSDTQYF,TGTGCCAGCAGCTCCTCACGACAGGGGGCTCCATCAGATACGCAGTATTTT
-,TRBJ1-1,TRBV6-5,-,CASSYSGGANTEAFF,TGTGCCAGCAGTTACTCAGGTGGGGCGAACACTGAAGCTTTCTTT
-,TRBJ1-1,TRBV7-2,-,CASSPEDFPNTKAFF,TGTGCCAGCAGCCCGGAGGACTTTCCGAACACTAAAGCTTTCTTT
-,TRBJ2-6,TRBV28,TRBD2,CASSSPGTSSGANVLTF,TGTGCCAGCAGTTCCCCCGGGACTAGCTCTGGGGCCAACGTCCTGACTTTC
-,TRBJ1-2,TRBV5-8,TRBD1,CASSHDRGADGYTF,TGTGCCAGCAGCCACGACAGGGGGGCGGATGGCTACACCTTC